The present T cell receptor beta chain was sequenced within a study of blood T cells in healthy people across ages. Study conclusions and caveats: Strongly correlated with naive T cell percentage was TCR beta diversity. Long-lived donors had more naive CD4+ cells and higher diversity than aged donors.

Germline loops: CDR1 MGHRA, CDR2 YSYEKL. There are 17 residues in the CDR3. V shed 1 base and J shed 0 bases, with 14 bases lying between them. Every donor contributed about 10 milliliters of peripheral blood by blood draw. Per sample, no less than 5 micrograms of total RNA were extracted. About this clonotype itself: Antigen: not known.

A J-beta primer mix and a sample-barcoded 5' primer were used in a second PCR of roughly 7 to 12 cycles. TCRdb re-called the 5' RACE reads through MiXCR, storing one row per CDR3 protein. The sample yields 700,000 to 1,000,000 distinct CDR3 sequences, more than 40% seen once. Sequenced material: blood. The rearrangement joins TRBV4-1 to TRBJ2-3; no clear D gene. The sequence derives from a man aged 55 to 70 in good health. The CDR3, as DNA: TGCGCCAGCAGCCAAGTTCAACGGGCGACTAGCACAGATACGCAGTATTTT. Encoded protein: CASSQVQRATSTDTQYF.